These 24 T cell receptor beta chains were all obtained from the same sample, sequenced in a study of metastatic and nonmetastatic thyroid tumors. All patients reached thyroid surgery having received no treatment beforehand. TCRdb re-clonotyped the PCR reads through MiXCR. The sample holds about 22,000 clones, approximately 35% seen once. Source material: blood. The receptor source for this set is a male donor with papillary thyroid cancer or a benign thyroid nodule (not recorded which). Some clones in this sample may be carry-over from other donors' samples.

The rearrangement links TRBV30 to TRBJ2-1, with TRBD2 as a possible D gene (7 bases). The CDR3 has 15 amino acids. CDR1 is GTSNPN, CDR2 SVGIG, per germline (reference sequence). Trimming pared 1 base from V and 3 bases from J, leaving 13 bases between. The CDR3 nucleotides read TGTGCCTGGAGTGAGTGGGGGGGCAACTACAATGAGCAGTTCTTC. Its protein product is CAWSEWGGNYNEQFF.

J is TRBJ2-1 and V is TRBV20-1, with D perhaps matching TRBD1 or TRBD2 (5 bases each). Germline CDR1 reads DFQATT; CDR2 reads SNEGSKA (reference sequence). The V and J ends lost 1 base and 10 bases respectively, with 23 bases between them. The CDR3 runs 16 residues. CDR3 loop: CSARGTGTRTLGEQFF. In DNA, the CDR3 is TGCAGTGCTAGAGGAACCGGGACCCGCACGCTGGGGGAGCAGTTCTTC.

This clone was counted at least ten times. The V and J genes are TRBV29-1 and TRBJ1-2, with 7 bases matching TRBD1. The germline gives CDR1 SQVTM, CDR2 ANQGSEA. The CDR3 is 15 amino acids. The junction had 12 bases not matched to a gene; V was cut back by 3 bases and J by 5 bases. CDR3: CSVEGTDLGTYGYTF. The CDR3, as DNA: TGCAGCGTTGAGGGGACAGATCTCGGGACTTATGGCTACACCTTC.

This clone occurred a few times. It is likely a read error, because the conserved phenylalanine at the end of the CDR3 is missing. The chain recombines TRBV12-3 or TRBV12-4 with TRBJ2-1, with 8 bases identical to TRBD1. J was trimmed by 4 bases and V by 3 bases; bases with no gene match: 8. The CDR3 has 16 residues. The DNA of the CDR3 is TGTGCCAGCAGTTTCCCCCGGGGACAGGCATACAATGAGCAGTTCGTC. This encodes CASSFPRGQAYNEQFV.

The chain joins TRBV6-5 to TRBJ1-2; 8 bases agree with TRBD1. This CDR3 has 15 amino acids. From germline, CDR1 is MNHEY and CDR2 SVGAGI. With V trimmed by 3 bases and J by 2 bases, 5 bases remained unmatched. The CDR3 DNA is TGTGCCAGCAGTTATTCAGGGGGCGTAAACTATGGCTACACCTTC. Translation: CASSYSGGVNYGYTF.

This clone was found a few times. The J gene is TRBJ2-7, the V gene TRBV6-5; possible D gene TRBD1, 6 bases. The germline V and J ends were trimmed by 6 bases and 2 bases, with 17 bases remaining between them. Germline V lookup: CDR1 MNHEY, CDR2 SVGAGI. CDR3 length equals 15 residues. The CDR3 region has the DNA TGTGCCAGCAGGTTAAGTAGCAGGGGTACCTACGAGCAGTACTTC. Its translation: CASRLSSRGTYEQYF.

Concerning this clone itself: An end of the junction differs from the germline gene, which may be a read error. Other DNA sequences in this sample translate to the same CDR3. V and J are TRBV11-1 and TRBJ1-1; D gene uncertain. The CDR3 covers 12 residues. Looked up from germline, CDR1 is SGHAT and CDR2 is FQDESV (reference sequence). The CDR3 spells CASSLAGSEAFF. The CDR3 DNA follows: TGTGCCAGCAGCCTAGCTGGCAGTGAAGCTTTCTTT.

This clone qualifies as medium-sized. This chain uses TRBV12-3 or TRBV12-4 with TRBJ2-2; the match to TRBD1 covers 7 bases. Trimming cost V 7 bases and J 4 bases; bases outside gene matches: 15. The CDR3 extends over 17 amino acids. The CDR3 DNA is TGTGCCAGCACCGAGGGGGCCGGAGCCAGCATCACCGGGGAGCTGTTTTTT. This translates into CASTEGAGASITGELFF.

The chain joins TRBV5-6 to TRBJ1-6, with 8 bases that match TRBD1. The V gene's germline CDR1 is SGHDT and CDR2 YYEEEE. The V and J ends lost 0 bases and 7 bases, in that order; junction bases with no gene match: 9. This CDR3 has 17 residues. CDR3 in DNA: TGTGCCAGCAGCTTGGAATATGCAGGGGGCGAAAATTCACCCCTCCACTTT. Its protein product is CASSLEYAGGENSPLHF.

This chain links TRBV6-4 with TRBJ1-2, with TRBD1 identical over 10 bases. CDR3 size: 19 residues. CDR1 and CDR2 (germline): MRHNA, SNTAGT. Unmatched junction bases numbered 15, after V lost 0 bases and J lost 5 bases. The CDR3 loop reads CASSDSFSTGGEVGYGYTF. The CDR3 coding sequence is TGTGCCAGCAGTGACTCATTCTCGACAGGGGGCGAAGTGGGGTATGGCTACACCTTC.

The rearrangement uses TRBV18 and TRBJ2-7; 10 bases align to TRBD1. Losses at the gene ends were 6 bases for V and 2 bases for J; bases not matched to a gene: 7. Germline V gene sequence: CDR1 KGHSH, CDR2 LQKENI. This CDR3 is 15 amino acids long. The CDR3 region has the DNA TGTGCCAGCTCTCCGGACGGGACAGGGGCCTACGAGCAGTACTTC. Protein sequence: CASSPDGTGAYEQYF.

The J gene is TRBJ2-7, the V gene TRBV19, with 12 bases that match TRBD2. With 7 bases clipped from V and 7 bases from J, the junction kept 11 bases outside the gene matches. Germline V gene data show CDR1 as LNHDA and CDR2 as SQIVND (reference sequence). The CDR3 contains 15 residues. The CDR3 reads CASTDWTSGTWEQYF. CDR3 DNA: TGTGCCAGTACCGACTGGACTAGCGGGACATGGGAGCAGTACTTC.

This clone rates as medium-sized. The CDR3 DNA reads as TGCGCCAGCAGCTTGGCCGGAGGGACGTCGGTTTACGAGCAGTACTTC. Encoded protein: CASSLAGGTSVYEQYF. J is TRBJ2-7 and V is TRBV5-1; D possibly corresponds to TRBD2 (6 bases). In germline, CDR1 is SGHRS, CDR2 YFSETQ. This CDR3 has 16 amino acids. Trimming stripped 0 bases from V and 4 bases from J, with 17 bases between.

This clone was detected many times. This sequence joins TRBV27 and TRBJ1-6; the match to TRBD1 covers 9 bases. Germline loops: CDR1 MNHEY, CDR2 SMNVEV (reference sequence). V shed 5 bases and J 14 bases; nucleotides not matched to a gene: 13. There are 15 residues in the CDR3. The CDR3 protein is CASSPAGTGRPSLHF. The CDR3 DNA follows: TGTGCCAGCAGTCCAGCAGGGACAGGGCGGCCCTCCCTCCACTTT.

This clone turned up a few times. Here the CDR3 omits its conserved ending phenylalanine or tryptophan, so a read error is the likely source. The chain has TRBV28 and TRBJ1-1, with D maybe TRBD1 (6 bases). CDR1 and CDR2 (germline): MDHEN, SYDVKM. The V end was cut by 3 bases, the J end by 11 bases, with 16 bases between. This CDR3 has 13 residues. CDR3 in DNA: TGTGCCAGCAGTTTGTCGGGGGGCCTCGATGCTTTCTCT. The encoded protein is CASSLSGGLDAFS.

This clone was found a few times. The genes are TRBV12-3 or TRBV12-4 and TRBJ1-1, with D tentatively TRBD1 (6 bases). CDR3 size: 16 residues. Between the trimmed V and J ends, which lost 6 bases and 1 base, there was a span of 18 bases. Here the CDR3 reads CASSRRGTEPNTEAFF. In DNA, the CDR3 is TGTGCCAGCAGCCGCAGGGGAACTGAACCGAACACTGAAGCTTTCTTT.

CDR3 coding DNA: TGTGCCAGCAGCAGGACGAACGAGCAGTACTTC. Translation: CASSRTNEQYF. This chain links TRBV6-1 with TRBJ2-7; no reliable D call. The CDR3 consists of 11 residues. Trimming cost V 6 bases and J 5 bases, with 8 bases left between them. CDR1 and CDR2 from the germline V gene are MNHNS and SASEGT.

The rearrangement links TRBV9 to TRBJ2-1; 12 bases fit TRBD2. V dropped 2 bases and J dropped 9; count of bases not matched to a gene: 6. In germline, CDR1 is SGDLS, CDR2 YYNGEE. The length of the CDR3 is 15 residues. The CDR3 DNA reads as TGTGCCAGCAGCGTTCTAGCGGGAGGGGGGTCTGAGCAGTTCTTC. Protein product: CASSVLAGGGSEQFF.

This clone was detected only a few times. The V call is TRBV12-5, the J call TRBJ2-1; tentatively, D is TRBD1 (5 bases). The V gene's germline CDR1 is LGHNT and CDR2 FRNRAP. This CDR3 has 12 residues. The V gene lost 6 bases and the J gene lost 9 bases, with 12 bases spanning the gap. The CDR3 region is CASGRVQGEQFF. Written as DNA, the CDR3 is TGTGCTAGTGGCCGTGTTCAGGGTGAGCAGTTCTTC.

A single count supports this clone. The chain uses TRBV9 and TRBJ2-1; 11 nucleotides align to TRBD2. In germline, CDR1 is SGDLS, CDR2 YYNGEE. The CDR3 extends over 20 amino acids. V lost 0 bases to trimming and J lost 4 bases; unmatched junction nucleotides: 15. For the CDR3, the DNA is TGTGCCAGCAGCGTAGGGGGGGCGCTAGCGGGAGGTTTTGAATACAATGAGCAGTTCTTC. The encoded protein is CASSVGGALAGGFEYNEQFF.

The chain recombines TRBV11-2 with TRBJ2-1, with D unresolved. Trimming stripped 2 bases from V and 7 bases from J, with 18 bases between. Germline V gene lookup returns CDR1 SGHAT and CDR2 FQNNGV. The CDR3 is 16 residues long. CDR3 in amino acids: CASSLISALFGNEQFF. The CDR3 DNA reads TGTGCCAGCAGCTTAATCTCGGCTCTGTTTGGGAATGAGCAGTTCTTC.

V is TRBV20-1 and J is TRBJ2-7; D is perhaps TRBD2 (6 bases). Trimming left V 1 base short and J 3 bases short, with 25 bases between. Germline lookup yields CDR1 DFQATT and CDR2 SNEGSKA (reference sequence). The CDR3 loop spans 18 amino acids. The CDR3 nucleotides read TGCAGTGCTAGAGGGGCCAGTCCCTGGAGGGGCCGTTACTACGAGCAGTACTTC. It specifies CSARGASPWRGRYYEQYF.

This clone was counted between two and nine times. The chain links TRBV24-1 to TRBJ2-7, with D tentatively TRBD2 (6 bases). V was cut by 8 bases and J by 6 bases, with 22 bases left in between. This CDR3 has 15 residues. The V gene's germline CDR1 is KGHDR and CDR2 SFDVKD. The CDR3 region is CATNTTGSGSCEQYF. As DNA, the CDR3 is TGTGCCACCAACACAACGGGTAGCGGTAGTTGCGAGCAGTACTTC.

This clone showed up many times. CDR3 sequence: CATYRYTYEQYF. The CDR3 nucleotides are TGTGCCACCTACAGGTACACCTACGAGCAGTACTTC. The chain carries TRBV28 and TRBJ2-7, with D possibly being TRBD1 (5 bases). CDR1 and CDR2 (germline): MDHEN, SYDVKM. This CDR3 has 12 residues. The V end was cut by 10 bases, the J end by 2 bases, with 12 bases between.